The sample holds many counts of the clone carrying this TCR beta chain. The antigen is not known. This entry belongs to a study of T-cell memory formation after mild COVID-19. Findings of the study overall: Clones which contracted sat mainly in CM and EM if CD4+, and in EMRA if CD8+.

Each CDR3 protein is one row after TCRdb ran MiXCR on the 5' RACE reads. The repertoire holds under 250,000 distinct CDR3 sequences, with over 9.5% as singletons. The CDR3 length is 16 residues. Looked up from germline, CDR1 is SGHDT and CDR2 is YYEEEE. Trimming left V 3 bases short and J 0 bases short, with 12 bases between. The receptor's source is a man between 18 and 35 years old who had mild COVID-19 (a few samples of this study predate the infection). Cell type and time point are not known. V gene TRBV5-6 combines with J gene TRBJ2-2, with D maybe TRBD1 (5 bases). Sequencing was done on a sample of PBMCs or a T cell subset sorted from them (not recorded which). The CDR3 sequence is CASSSYRLANTGELFF. The DNA for the CDR3 is TGTGCCAGCAGCTCCTACAGGCTCGCGAACACCGGGGAGCTGTTTTTT.